The TCR beta chain described here comes from a study of cytomegalovirus exposure and HLA in healthy donors. Whole-study findings and limits: A missense variant in DCLRE1C was later tied to TCR beta V- and J-gene trimming. Analysis was performed later, and it showed HLA-associated TCR beta chains to be more clonally expanded than equally common others. Presence/absence analyses assumed roughly uniform sequencing depth across donors, which may not hold.

PCR used 60 Vbeta primers and 13 Jbeta primers. As originally analysed: Roughly 10 million shared chains were among around 80 million unique TCR beta chains counted in a later analysis. The protocol was immunoSEQ multiplex PCR, while the TCRdb copy is restricted to in-frame clones and leaves out a portion. V and J calls and clone size are those listed in that table; D and trimming were worked out from the DNA. The sample lists about 190,000 clones; more than 65% were seen once. CDR3 length equals 12 residues. The V gene lost 6 bases and the J gene lost 8 bases, with 13 bases spanning the gap. CDR1 is LNHDA and CDR2 is SQIVND in the germline V gene (reference sequence). On this clone: Its antigen remains unknown.

Source material: PBMCs. The chain recombines TRBV19 with TRBJ1-2, with D possibly matching TRBD1 (6 bases). The TCR comes from a woman aged 25-40 years in good health and CMV-seropositive. CDR3 bases: TGTGCCAGTAGGCTTTTGGGGGCCGGCTACACCTTC. Protein sequence: CASRLLGAGYTF.